This is a list of T cell receptor beta chains from one sample in a study of regulatory T cells in long-lasting Graves disease. MiXCR, applied by TCRdb to the multiplex PCR reads, yields one record per CDR3 protein. The table includes roughly 400,000 distinct CDR3 sequences, around 20% detected once. Sequenced here: peripheral blood mononuclear cells (PBMCs), sampled when the disease was refractory, from a patient treated with antithyroid drugs. The receptors come from a female donor with Graves disease. CDR3s include the opening cysteine and the closing phenylalanine or tryptophan. The D gene is left open where the match is weak. Clone size is stated in some rows and not others, as once, few, many or a class when expanded.

few,TRBD1,TRBJ2-4,TRBV13,TGTGCCAGCACCACAGGGGCTGGCGACATTCAGTACTTC,CASTTGAGDIQYF
-,TRBD1,TRBJ1-1,TRBV29-1,TGCAGCGTTGAGGACAGGTTTGCTGGTGAAGCTTTCTTT,CSVEDRFAGEAFF
-,-,TRBJ1-5,TRBV18,TGTGCCAGCTCACCACTCTCAGGGTCAGATCAGCCCCAGCATTTT,CASSPLSGSDQPQHF
many,TRBD1,TRBJ2-2,TRBV28,TGTGCCAGCAGTTTAGACAGGGGGAGGACCGGGGAGCTGTTTTTT,CASSLDRGRTGELFF
many,TRBD2,TRBJ2-2,TRBV11-2,TGTGCCAGCAGATCGACTAGCGGAGCCACCGGGGAGCTGTTTTTT,CASRSTSGATGELFF
-,TRBD2,TRBJ2-5,TRBV27,TGTGCCAGCAGTCGTAGGACTAGCTATGAGACCCAGTACTTC,CASSRRTSYETQYF
many,TRBD1,TRBJ1-5,TRBV6-2/TRBV6-3,TGTGCCAGCAGTTCCTCAGGGGGATCAGGACAGCCCCAGCATTTT,CASSSSGGSGQPQHF
many,-,TRBJ1-6,TRBV20-1,TGCAGTGCTAGGTTAACAGTTCAGTCACCCCTCCACTTT,CSARLTVQSPLHF
-,TRBD2,TRBJ2-7,TRBV29-1,TGCAGCGTTGTCCTAGCGGAAGGCGAGCAGTACTTC,CSVVLAEGEQYF
-,-,TRBJ2-7,TRBV2,TGTGCCAGCAGCTTGGGCCCCGGGCAGAACTCCTACGAGCAGTACTTC,CASSLGPGQNSYEQYF
-,-,TRBJ1-1,TRBV5-1,TGCGCCAGCAGCTCCCGGACAAGTTTATCCACTGAAGCTTCCTTT,CASSSRTSLSTEASF
-,-,TRBJ2-5,TRBV6-1,TGTGCCAGCAGTGGATTGCAGGGAAGGGAGACCCAGTACTTC,CASSGLQGRETQYF
-,-,TRBJ2-5,TRBV19,TGTGCCAGTAGTATATGGGGAATCGAAGAGACCCAGTACTTC,CASSIWGIEETQYF
many,TRBD2,TRBJ2-7,TRBV15,TGTGCCACCAGCACGAAGGAACGACTAGCGGGAGGGAACGAGCAGTACTTC,CATSTKERLAGGNEQYF
once,TRBD2,TRBJ2-1,TRBV6-2/TRBV6-3,TGTGCCAGCGGACCTAGCGGGGGTTACAATGAGCAGTTCTTC,CASGPSGGYNEQFF
many,-,TRBJ1-1,TRBV28,TGTGCCAGCAGTTCCCAGGGGCATATGAACACTGAAGCTTTCTTT,CASSSQGHMNTEAFF
many,-,TRBJ1-6,TRBV28,TGTGCCAGCAGATCACCAGTGATCCTTCTCCGTTCACCCCTCCACTTT,CASRSPVILLRSPLHF
many,-,TRBJ2-5,TRBV2,TGTGCCAGCAGCCAGGACGGGAGAGGAGAGACCCAGTACTTC,CASSQDGRGETQYF
few,TRBD2,TRBJ2-5,TRBV5-1,TGCGCCAGCAGCTTGGCCCTGGTGGGGGGGGATCCTACTCAAGAGACCCAGTACTTC,CASSLALVGGDPTQETQYF
many,TRBD2,TRBJ2-7,TRBV28,TGTGCCAGCAGAACTAGCGGGAGTAGAGAGCAGTACTTC,CASRTSGSREQYF
many,-,TRBJ1-1,TRBV10-3,TGTGCCATCAGTGGTGGAGGAACTGAAGCTTTCTTT,CAISGGGTEAFF
many,-,TRBJ1-1,TRBV28,TGTGCCAGCAAGTTGTGGCAGTCCGACACTGAAGCTTTCTTT,CASKLWQSDTEAFF
-,-,TRBJ2-2,TRBV20-1,TGCAGTGCTAGACCAAGGACAGAAGAGAACACCGGGGAGCTGTTTTTT,CSARPRTEENTGELFF
-,TRBD2,TRBJ2-3,TRBV11-2,TGTGCCAGCAGCCGCGCGGGCGGGAGGATCGATACGCAGTATTTT,CASSRAGGRIDTQYF
-,-,TRBJ1-5,TRBV20-1,TGCAGTGCTAGTCCTGGGAGTCAGCCCCAGCATTTT,CSASPGSQPQHF
few,TRBD2,TRBJ2-7,TRBV12-3/TRBV12-4,TGTGCCAGCAGTTACGGGACTAGCATCTACGAGCAGTACTTC,CASSYGTSIYEQYF
many,TRBD1,TRBJ1-1,TRBV27,TGTGCCAGCAGAAGACAGGGAAGTTTGGCTGAAGCTTTCTTT,CASRRQGSLAEAFF
few,-,TRBJ2-7,TRBV11-2,TGTGCCAGCAGCTTAGCCGTGGAGGCTGGGGGCTACGAGCAGTACTTC,CASSLAVEAGGYEQYF
few,TRBD2,TRBJ2-1,TRBV28,TGTGCCAGCAGTCCCCGGACTAGCCCATCCTACAATGAGCAGTTCTTC,CASSPRTSPSYNEQFF
-,TRBD1,TRBJ1-6,TRBV20-1,TGCAGTGCCGGACAGGCTACAGCTAATTCACCCCTCCACTTT,CSAGQATANSPLHF
many,-,TRBJ2-7,TRBV28,TGTGCCAGCAGTTTAAGAGGAGGTGACGAGCAGTACTTC,CASSLRGGDEQYF
many,-,TRBJ2-7,TRBV29-1,TGCAGCGTTGTTCCGACAGCCACCTCCTACGAGCAGTACTTC,CSVVPTATSYEQYF
-,-,TRBJ2-5,TRBV20-1,TGCAGTGCCCCCGACAGGATCCAAGAGACCCAGTACTTC,CSAPDRIQETQYF
few,TRBD1,TRBJ2-3,TRBV28,TGTGCCAGCAGACCGGGACAGGGATCTGGAGATACGCAGTATTTT,CASRPGQGSGDTQYF
-,-,TRBJ2-7,TRBV29-1,TGCAACGGTGCGGGTTCTGGACAGGGAGGGTCCTACGAGCAGTACTTC,CNGAGSGQGGSYEQYF
many,-,TRBJ1-4,TRBV7-8,TGTGCCAGCAGCCAATTGGATATAAGACACTTGAATGAAAAACTGTTTTTT,CASSQLDIRHLNEKLFF
-,TRBD2,TRBJ2-4,TRBV4-1,TGCGCCAGCAGCCAAGTTCTGAGAGCGGGAGAGACCAAAAACATTCAGTACTTC,CASSQVLRAGETKNIQYF
many,-,TRBJ1-2,TRBV20-1,TGCAGTGCTAGTGAGGGCACGGGCTATGGCTACACCTTC,CSASEGTGYGYTF
-,-,TRBJ2-7,TRBV6-1,TGTGCCAGCAGTGAACTAGCGATAGTTGAGTCCTACGAGCAGTACTTC,CASSELAIVESYEQYF
many,-,TRBJ2-7,TRBV27,TGTGCCAGCAGTCCCCTAGCGAACTCCTACGAGCAGTACTTC,CASSPLANSYEQYF
many,-,TRBJ2-7,TRBV28,TGTGCCAGTTCTAGCGCCTTCTCCTACGAGCAGTACTTC,CASSSAFSYEQYF